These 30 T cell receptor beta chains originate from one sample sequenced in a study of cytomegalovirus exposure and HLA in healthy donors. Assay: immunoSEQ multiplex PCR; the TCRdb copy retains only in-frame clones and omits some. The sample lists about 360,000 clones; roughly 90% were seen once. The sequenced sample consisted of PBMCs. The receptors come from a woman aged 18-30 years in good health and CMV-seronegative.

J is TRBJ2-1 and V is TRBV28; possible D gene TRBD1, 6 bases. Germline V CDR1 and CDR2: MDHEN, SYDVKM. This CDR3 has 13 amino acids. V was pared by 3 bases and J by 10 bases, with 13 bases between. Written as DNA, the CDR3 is TGTGCCAGCAGTTTGCAACAGGGTATGGAGCAGTTCTTC. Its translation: CASSLQQGMEQFF.

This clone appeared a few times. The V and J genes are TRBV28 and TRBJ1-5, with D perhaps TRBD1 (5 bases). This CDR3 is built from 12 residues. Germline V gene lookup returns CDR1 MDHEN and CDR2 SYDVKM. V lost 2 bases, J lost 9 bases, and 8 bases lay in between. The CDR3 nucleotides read TGTGCCAGCAGTTTACGGGGGGGGCCCCAGCATTTT. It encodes CASSLRGGPQHF.

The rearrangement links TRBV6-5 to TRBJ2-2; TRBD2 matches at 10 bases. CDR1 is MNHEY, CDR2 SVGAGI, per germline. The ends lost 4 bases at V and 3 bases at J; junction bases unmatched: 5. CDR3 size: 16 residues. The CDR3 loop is CASSFLAGVDTGELFF. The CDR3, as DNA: TGTGCCAGCAGTTTCCTAGCGGGAGTGGACACCGGGGAGCTGTTTTTT.

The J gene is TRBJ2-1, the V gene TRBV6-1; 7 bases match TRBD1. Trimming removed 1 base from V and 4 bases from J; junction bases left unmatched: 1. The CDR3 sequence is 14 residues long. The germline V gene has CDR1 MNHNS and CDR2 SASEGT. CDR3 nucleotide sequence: TGTGCCAGCAGTGAAGGGGACAGTTACAATGAGCAGTTCTTC. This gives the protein CASSEGDSYNEQFF.

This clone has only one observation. The CDR3 DNA reads as TGCGCCAGCAGACCAACAGCGGGAGGGCCCTACAATGAGCAGTTCTTC. Protein sequence: CASRPTAGGPYNEQFF. The chain couples TRBV5-1 to TRBJ2-1, with 10 bases fitting TRBD2. The CDR3 is made up of 16 amino acids. Trimming removed 5 bases from V and 2 bases from J; junction bases left unmatched: 7. Germline CDR1 reads SGHRS; CDR2 reads YFSETQ.

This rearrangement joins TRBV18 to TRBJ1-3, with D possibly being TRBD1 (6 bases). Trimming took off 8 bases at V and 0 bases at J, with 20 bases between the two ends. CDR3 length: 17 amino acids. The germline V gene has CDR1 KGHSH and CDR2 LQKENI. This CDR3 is CASEMTRTAISGNTIYF. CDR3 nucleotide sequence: TGTGCCAGCGAGATGACTCGGACAGCCATCTCTGGAAACACCATATATTTT.

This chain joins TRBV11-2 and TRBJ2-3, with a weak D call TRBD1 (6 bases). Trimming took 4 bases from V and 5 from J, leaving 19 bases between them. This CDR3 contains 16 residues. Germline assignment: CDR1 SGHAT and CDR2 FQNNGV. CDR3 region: CASSSDYRVGLDTQYF. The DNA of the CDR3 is TGTGCCAGCAGCTCAGACTACAGGGTGGGGTTAGATACGCAGTATTTT.

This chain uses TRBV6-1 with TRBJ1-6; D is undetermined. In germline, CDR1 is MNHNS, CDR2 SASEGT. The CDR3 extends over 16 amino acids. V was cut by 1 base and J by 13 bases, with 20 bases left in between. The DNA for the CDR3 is TGTGCCAGCAGTGAAGATGGAGGTCTGAAATTCGGGCCCCTCCACTTT. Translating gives CASSEDGGLKFGPLHF.

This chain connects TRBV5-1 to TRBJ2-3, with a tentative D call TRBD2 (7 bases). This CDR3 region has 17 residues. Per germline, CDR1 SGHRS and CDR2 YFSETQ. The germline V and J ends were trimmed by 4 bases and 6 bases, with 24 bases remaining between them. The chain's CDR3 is CASSPPGAGAGRDTQYF. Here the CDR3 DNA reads TGCGCCAGCAGCCCCCCGGGGGCGGGGGCTGGTAGGGATACGCAGTATTTT.

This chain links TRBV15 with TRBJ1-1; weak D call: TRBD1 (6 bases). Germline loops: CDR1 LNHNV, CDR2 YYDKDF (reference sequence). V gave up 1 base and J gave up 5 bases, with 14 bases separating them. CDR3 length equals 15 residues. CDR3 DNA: TGTGCCACCAGCAGAGTTTACAGGGTCGAAACTGAAGCTTTCTTT. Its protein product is CATSRVYRVETEAFF.

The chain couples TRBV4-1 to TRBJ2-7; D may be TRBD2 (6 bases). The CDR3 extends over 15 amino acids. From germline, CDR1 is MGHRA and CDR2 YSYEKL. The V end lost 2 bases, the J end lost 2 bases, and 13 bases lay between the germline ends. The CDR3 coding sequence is TGCGCCAGCAGCCAATCGGATAGGAGGGCCTACGAGCAGTACTTC. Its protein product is CASSQSDRRAYEQYF.

The CDR3 nucleotides read TGTGCCAGCACCAAAGCCGGGACGGACAGACGGGAGACCCAGTACTTC. Residues: CASTKAGTDRRETQYF. The rearrangement links TRBV2 to TRBJ2-5, with a tentative D call TRBD1 (6 bases). CDR3 length: 16 amino acids. Germline loops: CDR1 SNHLY, CDR2 FYNNEI. V lost 7 bases and J lost 5, with 23 bases in between.

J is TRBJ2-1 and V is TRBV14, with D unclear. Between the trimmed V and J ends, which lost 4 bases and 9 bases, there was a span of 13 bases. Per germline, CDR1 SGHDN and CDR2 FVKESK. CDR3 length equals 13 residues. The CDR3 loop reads CASSLDRTGEQFF. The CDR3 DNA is TGTGCCAGCAGCCTTGATCGAACGGGTGAGCAGTTCTTC.

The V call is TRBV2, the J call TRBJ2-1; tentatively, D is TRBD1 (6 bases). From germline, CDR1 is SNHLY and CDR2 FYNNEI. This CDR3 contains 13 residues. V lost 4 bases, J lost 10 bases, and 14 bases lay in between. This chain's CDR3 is CASSVVGGDEQFF. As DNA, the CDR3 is TGTGCCAGCAGTGTGGTAGGGGGTGACGAGCAGTTCTTC. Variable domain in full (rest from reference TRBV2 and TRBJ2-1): EPEVTQTPSHQVTQMGQEVILRCVPISNHLYFYWYRQILGQKVEFLVSFYNNEISEKSEIFDDQFSVERPDGSNFTLKIRSTKLEDSAMYFCASSVVGGDEQFFGPGTRLTVL.

CDR3: CASSPDRHYSNQPQHF. DNA of the CDR3: TGTGCCAGCAGCCCCGACAGACACTATAGCAATCAGCCCCAGCATTTT. The gene calls are TRBV28 and TRBJ1-5; D possibly corresponds to TRBD1 (5 bases). The CDR3 loop spans 16 amino acids. CDR1 and CDR2 (germline): MDHEN, SYDVKM. The V gene lost 6 bases and the J gene lost 0 bases, with 15 bases spanning the gap.

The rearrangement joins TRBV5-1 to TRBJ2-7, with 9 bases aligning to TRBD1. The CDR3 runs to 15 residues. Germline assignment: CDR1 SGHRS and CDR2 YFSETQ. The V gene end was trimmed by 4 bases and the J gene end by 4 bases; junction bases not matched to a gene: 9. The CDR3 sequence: CASSILQGALYEQYF. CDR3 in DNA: TGCGCCAGCAGCATTCTACAGGGGGCCCTATACGAGCAGTACTTC. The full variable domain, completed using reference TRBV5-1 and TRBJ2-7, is KAGVTQTPRYLIKTRGQQVTLSCSPISGHRSVSWYQQTPGQGLQFLFEYFSETQRNKGNFPGRFSGRQFSNSRSEMNVSTLELGDSALYLCASSILQGALYEQYFGPGTRLTVT.

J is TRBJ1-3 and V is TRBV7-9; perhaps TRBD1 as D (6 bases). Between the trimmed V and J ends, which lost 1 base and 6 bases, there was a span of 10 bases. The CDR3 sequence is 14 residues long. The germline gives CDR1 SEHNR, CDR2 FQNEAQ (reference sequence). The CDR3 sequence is CASSLVHRENTIYF. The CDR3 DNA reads TGTGCCAGCAGCTTAGTGCACAGGGAAAACACCATATATTTT.

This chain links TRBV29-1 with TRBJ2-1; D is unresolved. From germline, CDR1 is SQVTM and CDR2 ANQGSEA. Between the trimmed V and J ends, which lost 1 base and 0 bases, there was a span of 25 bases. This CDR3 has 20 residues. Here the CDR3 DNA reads TGCAGCGTTGAAGGGTCCAGCGCCCCGGCAGTCCAGAGCTCCTACAATGAGCAGTTCTTC. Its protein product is CSVEGSSAPAVQSSYNEQFF.

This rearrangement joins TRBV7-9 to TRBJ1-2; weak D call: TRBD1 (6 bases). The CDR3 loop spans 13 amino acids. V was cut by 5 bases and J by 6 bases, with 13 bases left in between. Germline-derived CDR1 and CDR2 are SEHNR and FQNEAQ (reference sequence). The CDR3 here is CASSLQGRNGYTF. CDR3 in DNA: TGTGCCAGCAGCCTACAGGGACGAAATGGCTACACCTTC.

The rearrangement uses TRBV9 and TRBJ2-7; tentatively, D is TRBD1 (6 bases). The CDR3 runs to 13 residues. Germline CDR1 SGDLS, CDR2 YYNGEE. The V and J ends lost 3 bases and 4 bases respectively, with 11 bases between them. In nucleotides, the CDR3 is TGTGCCAGCAGCGAATCAGGGGTGTACGAGCAGTACTTC. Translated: CASSESGVYEQYF.

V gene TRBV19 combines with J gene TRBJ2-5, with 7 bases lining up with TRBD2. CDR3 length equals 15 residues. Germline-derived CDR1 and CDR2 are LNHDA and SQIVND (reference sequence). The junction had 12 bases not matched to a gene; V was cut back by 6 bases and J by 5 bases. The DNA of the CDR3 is TGTGCCAGTAGCCGTGGCGAACGGGGGGTGGAGACCCAGTACTTC. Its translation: CASSRGERGVETQYF.

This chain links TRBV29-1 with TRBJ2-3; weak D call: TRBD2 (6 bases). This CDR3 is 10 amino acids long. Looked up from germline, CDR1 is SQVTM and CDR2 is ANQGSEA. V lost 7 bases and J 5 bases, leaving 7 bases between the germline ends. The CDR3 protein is CSAGGDTQYF. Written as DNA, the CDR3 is TGCAGCGCCGGGGGAGATACGCAGTATTTT.

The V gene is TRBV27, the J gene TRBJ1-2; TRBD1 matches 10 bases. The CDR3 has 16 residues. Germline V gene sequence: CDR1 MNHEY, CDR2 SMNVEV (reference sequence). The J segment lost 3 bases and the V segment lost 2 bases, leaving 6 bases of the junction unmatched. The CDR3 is CASSLRWTGGYYGYTF. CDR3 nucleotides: TGTGCCAGCAGTTTACGCTGGACAGGGGGGTACTATGGCTACACCTTC.

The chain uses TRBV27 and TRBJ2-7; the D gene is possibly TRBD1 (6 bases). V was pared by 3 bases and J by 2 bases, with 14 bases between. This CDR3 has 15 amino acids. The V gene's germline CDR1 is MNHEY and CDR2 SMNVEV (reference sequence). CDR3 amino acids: CASSLARGLAYEQYF. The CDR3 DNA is TGTGCCAGCAGTTTGGCAAGGGGGTTAGCCTACGAGCAGTACTTC.

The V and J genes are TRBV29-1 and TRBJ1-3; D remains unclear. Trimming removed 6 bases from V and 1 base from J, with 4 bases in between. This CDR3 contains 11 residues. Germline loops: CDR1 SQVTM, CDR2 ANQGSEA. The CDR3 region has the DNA TGCAGCGTGACATCTGGAAACACCATATATTTT. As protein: CSVTSGNTIYF.

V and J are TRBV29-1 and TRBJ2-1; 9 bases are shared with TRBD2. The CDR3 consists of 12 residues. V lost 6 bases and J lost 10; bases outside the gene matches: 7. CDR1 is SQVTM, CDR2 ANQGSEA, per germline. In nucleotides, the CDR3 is TGCAGCGTCACCGGACTAGCGTGGGAGCAGTTCTTC. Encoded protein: CSVTGLAWEQFF.

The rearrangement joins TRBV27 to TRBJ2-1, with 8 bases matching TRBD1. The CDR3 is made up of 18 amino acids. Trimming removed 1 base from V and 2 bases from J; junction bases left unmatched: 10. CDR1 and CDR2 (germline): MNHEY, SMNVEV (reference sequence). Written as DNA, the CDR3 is TGTGCCAGCAGTTTATTCCACGGACAGGGATATACCTACAATGAGCAGTTCTTC. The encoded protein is CASSLFHGQGYTYNEQFF.

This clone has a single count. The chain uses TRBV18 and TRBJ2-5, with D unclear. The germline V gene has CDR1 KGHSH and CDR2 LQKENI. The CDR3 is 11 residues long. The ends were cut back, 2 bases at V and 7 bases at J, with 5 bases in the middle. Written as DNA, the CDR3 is TGTGCCAGCTCACCATCAGGGACCCAGTACTTC. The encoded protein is CASSPSGTQYF.

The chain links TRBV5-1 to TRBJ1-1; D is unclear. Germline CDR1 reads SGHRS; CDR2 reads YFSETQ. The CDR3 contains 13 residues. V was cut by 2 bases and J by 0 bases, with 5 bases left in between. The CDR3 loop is CASSFTVNTEAFF. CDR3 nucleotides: TGCGCCAGCAGCTTCACAGTGAACACTGAAGCTTTCTTT.

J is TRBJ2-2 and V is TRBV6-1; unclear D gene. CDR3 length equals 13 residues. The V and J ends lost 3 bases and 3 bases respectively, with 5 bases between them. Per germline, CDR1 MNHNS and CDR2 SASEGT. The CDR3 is CASSDRDTGELFF. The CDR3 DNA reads TGTGCCAGCAGTGACCGGGACACCGGGGAGCTGTTTTTT.